The rows below give T cell receptor beta chains drawn from one sample of a study of shared clonotypes between healthy human individuals. Using immunoSEQ multiplex PCR, the repertoire was profiled, and TCRdb retains in-frame clones only, with some absent. The profile shows roughly 1 million clones, 75% of them singletons. The specimen sequenced was memory CD4+ T cells sorted from blood. Receptors were obtained from a man younger than 30 in good health. The CDR3 runs from the conserved cysteine through the conserved F or W. The order of the fields is clone size, D gene, J gene, V gene, CDR3 protein, CDR3 DNA. The D gene is left open where the match is weak. Expanded clones get a size class; other rows say once, few or many, or leave the size out.

>few|TRBD1|TRBJ2-3|TRBV18
CASSPRTGTDTQYF
TGTGCCAGCTCACCAAGGACAGGTACAGATACGCAGTATTTT
>.|TRBD2|TRBJ2-5|TRBV14
CASSNSGRPWETQYF
TGTGCCAGCAGCAATAGCGGGAGGCCGTGGGAGACCCAGTACTTC
>few|TRBD2|TRBJ2-1|TRBV19
CASSISGGGSNEQFF
TGTGCCAGTAGTATAAGCGGGGGAGGGAGCAATGAGCAGTTCTTC
>.|.|TRBJ1-2|TRBV13
CASTPGTF
TGTGCCAGCACCCCAGGAACCTTC
>.|TRBD2|TRBJ2-1|TRBV27
CASRAGTSGSYNEQFF
TGTGCCAGCAGGGCAGGGACTAGCGGGTCCTACAATGAGCAGTTCTTC
>.|TRBD2|TRBJ2-1|TRBV7-2
CASSPRTSGSWHNEQFF
TGTGCCAGCAGCCCCCGGACTAGCGGGAGTTGGCACAATGAGCAGTTCTTC
>many|TRBD2|TRBJ2-1|TRBV10-3
CAIRPREGDEQFF
TGTGCCATCAGACCCAGGGAGGGCGATGAGCAGTTCTTC
>few|.|TRBJ2-1|TRBV7-2
CASSLAYLNEQFF
TGTGCCAGCAGCTTAGCCTACCTCAATGAGCAGTTCTTC
>.|TRBD2|TRBJ2-5|TRBV5-4
CASNLAGGPQETQYF
TGTGCCAGCAACCTAGCGGGGGGGCCCCAAGAGACCCAGTACTTC
>.|TRBD1|TRBJ1-2|TRBV5-1
CASSRDRGRYGYTF
TGCGCCAGCAGCAGGGACAGGGGGCGGTATGGCTACACCTTC